Listed below are T cell receptor beta chains from one sample, sequenced in a study of T-cell reconstitution after alpha-beta-depleted transplantation in children. MiXCR, applied by TCRdb to the PCR reads, yields one record per CDR3 protein. The table has over 550,000 distinct CDR3 sequences, under 12% seen once; the top ten hold less than 4.5%. The sample consisted of PBMCs from the stem cell graft donor, taken from the stem cell graft. The source is a human donor who donated a stem cell graft to a child with acute myeloid leukemia. Both conserved end residues are part of each CDR3. Fields, in order: clone size, V gene, D gene, J gene, CDR3 DNA, CDR3 protein. The D gene is left open where the match is weak. Only part of the rows carry a size: once, few, many, or a class if the clone is expanded.

many	TRBV9	.	TRBJ2-3	TGTGCCAGCAGCGTGAGTTCGCACACAGATACGCAGTATTTT	CASSVSSHTDTQYF
few	TRBV28	.	TRBJ2-7	TGTGCCAGCAGTTTATTGTGGCAGAACTACGAGCAGTACTTC	CASSLLWQNYEQYF
.	TRBV20-1	TRBD2	TRBJ2-1	TGCAGTGCTAGTGCGCGGGAGGTGCTTGGCTACAATGAGCAGTTCTTC	CSASAREVLGYNEQFF
few	TRBV12-5	.	TRBJ2-2	TGTGCTAGTGGTTTGTCGACAGGTGTGAACACCGGGGAGCTGTTTTTT	CASGLSTGVNTGELFF
.	TRBV29-1	.	TRBJ2-1	TGCAGCGTCTACGACCCCTCCTACAATGAGCAGTTCTTC	CSVYDPSYNEQFF
.	TRBV7-2	TRBD1	TRBJ1-2	TGTGCCAGCAGCTTAGAAATCGGGAACAGGGGCAGGGGCTACACCTTC	CASSLEIGNRGRGYTF
many	TRBV7-8	.	TRBJ2-1	TGTGCCAGCAGCCCAGCGGATCCTGAGCAGTTCTTC	CASSPADPEQFF
.	TRBV29-1	.	TRBJ2-7	TGCAGCGTCCAGGCGGGCGTCTTGAGCTCCTACGAGCAGTACTTC	CSVQAGVLSSYEQYF
few	TRBV4-3	.	TRBJ2-7	TGCGCCAGCAGCCAAGATCGAGGCGATGGTTACGAGCAGTACTTC	CASSQDRGDGYEQYF
few	TRBV20-1	TRBD1	TRBJ1-1	TGCAGTGCTAGAGATCAGGGGGCGGGGGGGCGCGGGTCTGAAGCTTTCTTT	CSARDQGAGGRGSEAFF
few	TRBV4-3	TRBD2	TRBJ2-3	TGCGCCAGCAGCCAAGCTGCAGCGGGAGGAACAGATACGCAGTATTTT	CASSQAAAGGTDTQYF
.	TRBV28	.	TRBJ2-2	TGTGCCAGCAGGCTCGGAAGCGGGGAGCTGTTTTTT	CASRLGSGELFF
few	TRBV20-1	TRBD1	TRBJ2-4	TGCAGTGCTAGAGACCCTGGGGACAGGGCCCCAAACATTCAGTACTTC	CSARDPGDRAPNIQYF
many	TRBV6-2/TRBV6-3	.	TRBJ1-5	TGTGCCAGCGGTTATGGGCAGCCCCAGCATTTT	CASGYGQPQHF
few	TRBV12-3/TRBV12-4	TRBD2	TRBJ2-3	TGTGCCAGCACCCACGGAAGACTAGCGGGAGGAGAAGATACGCAGTATTTT	CASTHGRLAGGEDTQYF
few	TRBV6-2/TRBV6-3	.	TRBJ1-4	TGTGCCAGCGGCGGATCCACAACTAATGAAAAACTGTTTTTT	CASGGSTTNEKLFF
few	TRBV29-1	TRBD1	TRBJ1-2	TGCAGCGTTCAGGAAACAGGGGACTATGGCTACACCTTC	CSVQETGDYGYTF
few	TRBV7-2	.	TRBJ2-7	TGTGCCAGCAGCCCGACTCAAATGGCCTACGAGCAGTACTTC	CASSPTQMAYEQYF
many	TRBV7-3	.	TRBJ2-1	TGTGCCAGCAGCTTAACCAGGGCCGCCTACAATGAGCAGTTCTTC	CASSLTRAAYNEQFF
.	TRBV28	TRBD1	TRBJ2-3	TGTGCCAGCAGTTCAGGGGGCGCAGGGTTGGATACGCAGTATTTT	CASSSGGAGLDTQYF
.	TRBV5-4	.	TRBJ1-5	TGTGCCAGCAGCCTGGAACCTACTAGCAATCAGCCCCAGCATTTT	CASSLEPTSNQPQHF
few	TRBV20-1	.	TRBJ2-1	TGCAGTGCTAGGCCCCTGGGGACAACTTACAATGAGCAGTTCTTC	CSARPLGTTYNEQFF
.	TRBV5-1	.	TRBJ2-3	TGCGCCAGCAGCTTGGAGGGGTACCCAGATACGCAGTATTTT	CASSLEGYPDTQYF
many	TRBV29-1	TRBD2	TRBJ2-7	TGCAGCGTTGAGACGGGAGGGCAGGTGGGCGAGCAGTACTTC	CSVETGGQVGEQYF
.	TRBV20-1	TRBD1	TRBJ1-1	TGCAGTGCCTACTACAGGGGTCCTGAAGCTTTCTTT	CSAYYRGPEAFF
many	TRBV6-4	.	TRBJ2-1	TGTGCCAGCAGTCGAGGGGGAGGGCCTCCGAATGAGCAGTTCTTC	CASSRGGGPPNEQFF
many	TRBV3-1	.	TRBJ2-7	TGTGCCAGCAGCCAAGGTGAGAGGGAGCAGTACTTC	CASSQGEREQYF
few	TRBV5-1	TRBD2	TRBJ2-5	TGCGCCAGCAGCTCGGGACTAGCGGGAGGCTACCAAGAGACCCAGTACTTC	CASSSGLAGGYQETQYF
.	TRBV20-1	.	TRBJ1-2	TGCAGTGCTAGTACCGGGTGGGGACGACGGGGCTACACCTTC	CSASTGWGRRGYTF
many	TRBV18	TRBD1	TRBJ2-7	TGTGCCAGCTCACCATTGCAGCAGACAGGGATCACGTCACGCTACGAGCAGTACTTC	CASSPLQQTGITSRYEQYF
many	TRBV7-6	.	TRBJ1-5	TGTGCCAGCAGCCCCTCCGAAAATCGTCCCCAGCATTTT	CASSPSENRPQHF
.	TRBV28	TRBD2	TRBJ2-7	TGTGCCAGCAGTGGTGCTGCGGGAGTGGCCTACGAGCAGTACTTC	CASSGAAGVAYEQYF
.	TRBV20-1	TRBD2	TRBJ2-1	TGCAGTGCTAGAACTAGCGGGAGTGGCTACAATGAGCAGTTCTTC	CSARTSGSGYNEQFF
.	TRBV28	TRBD2	TRBJ2-7	TGTGCCAGCAGTCGGGGGGGGTTGGTCTCCTACGAGCAGTACTTC	CASSRGGLVSYEQYF
.	TRBV7-9	.	TRBJ1-1	TGTGCCAGCAGCTCTCAGGAGAACACTGAAGCTTTCTTT	CASSSQENTEAFF
many	TRBV24-1	TRBD2	TRBJ2-2	TGTGCCACCAGGGCGTCTAGCGGACTAGTGAACACCGGGGAGCTGTTTTTT	CATRASSGLVNTGELFF